The clone carrying this T cell receptor beta chain was seen only once. Germline V CDR1 and CDR2: PRHDT, FYEKMQ (reference sequence). There are 13 residues in the CDR3. V shed 8 bases, J shed 0 bases, and the junction held 4 bases outside the gene matches. Assay used: immunoSEQ multiplex PCR; TCRdb lists only in-frame clones, some missing. Of approximately 200,000 clones in the sample, 70% to 85% were seen once. This entry comes from a study of blood T cell repertoires in COVID-19. Study at large: T cells, B-cell-depleted T cells, or PBMCs provided the cDNA or gDNA that served as material.

The age range of participants was 18 to 89 years, with residence in about two dozen US areas. This chain connects TRBV13 to TRBJ2-7, with 7 bases that match TRBD1. Sequenced input: PBMCs or T cells enriched from blood (not recorded which). This TCR was sampled from a man aged 55 to 69 who had recovered from COVID-19. The CDR3 DNA reads as TGTGCCAGCCACGACAGGGTCTCCTACGAGCAGTACTTC. Protein sequence: CASHDRVSYEQYF.